These 17 T cell receptor beta chains were sequenced from one sample in a study of T cell changes during pregnancy in multiple sclerosis. TCRdb's copy holds only in-frame clones and misses some; the assay was immunoSEQ multiplex PCR. The sample has about 42,000 clones; about nine tenths are singletons. Here the sequenced sample was CD4+ T cells from peripheral blood mononuclear cells, taken after pregnancy. The source of these receptors is a female donor in good health, enrolled as a control in a pregnancy study.

This chain uses TRBV19 with TRBJ1-3, with 7 positions matching TRBD1. The CDR3 is 16 amino acids. From germline, CDR1 is LNHDA and CDR2 SQIVND (reference sequence). V trimming: 5 bases; J trimming: 0 bases; junction bases outside the gene matches: 7. The CDR3 sequence is CASSPTGQLSGNTIYF. CDR3 nucleotides: TGTGCCAGTAGTCCAACGGGACAGCTCTCTGGAAACACCATATATTTT.

In this sample, this clone turned up once. J is TRBJ1-2 and V is TRBV5-6, with no clear D. The CDR3 is made up of 12 amino acids. Trimming took off 0 bases at V and 9 bases at J, with 9 bases between the two ends. Per the germline V gene, CDR1 is SGHDT and CDR2 is YYEEEE. The CDR3 spells CASSLDRGSYTF. The CDR3 DNA follows: TGTGCCAGCAGCTTGGATCGGGGAAGCTACACCTTC.

This clone was observed a handful of times. This chain joins TRBV6-5 and TRBJ1-6, with D possibly matching TRBD1 (5 bases). The CDR3 contains 15 residues. Trimming stripped 2 bases from V and 10 bases from J, with 15 bases between. Germline loops: CDR1 MNHEY, CDR2 SVGAGI. The chain's CDR3 is CASSYTWGGRSPLHF. The CDR3 DNA reads as TGTGCCAGCAGTTACACGTGGGGGGGGAGGTCACCCCTCCACTTT.

The rearrangement joins TRBV6-1 to TRBJ1-4, with 10 bases aligning to TRBD1. This CDR3 comprises 15 residues. V shed 7 bases, J shed 6 bases, and the junction held 8 bases outside the gene matches. Germline V lookup: CDR1 MNHNS, CDR2 SASEGT. The DNA for the CDR3 is TGTGCCAGCATCCTAAAAGGGACAGGGGATGAAAAACTGTTTTTT. It yields the protein CASILKGTGDEKLFF.

A single count supports this clone. The chain joins TRBV27 to TRBJ2-7, with TRBD1 matching over 7 bases. This CDR3 contains 15 residues. The ends lost 5 bases at V and 2 bases at J; junction bases unmatched: 9. Germline CDR1 reads MNHEY; CDR2 reads SMNVEV (reference sequence). The CDR3 region has the DNA TGTGCCAGCAGTCGAGACAGGGCCCGCACCTACGAGCAGTACTTC. This sequence encodes CASSRDRARTYEQYF.

The V gene is TRBV18, the J gene TRBJ2-7, with D perhaps TRBD2 (6 bases). The germline V gene has CDR1 KGHSH and CDR2 LQKENI. CDR3 length equals 15 residues. The V end was cut by 1 base, the J end by 3 bases, with 13 bases between. The chain's CDR3 is CASSPQEGSDYEQYF. Written as DNA, the CDR3 is TGTGCCAGCTCACCACAGGAGGGCTCGGACTACGAGCAGTACTTC.

This sequence joins TRBV19 and TRBJ1-2; the D gene is possibly TRBD1 (6 bases). The V gene lost 4 bases and the J gene lost 4 bases, with 13 bases spanning the gap. The CDR3 is 14 residues long. Germline loops: CDR1 LNHDA, CDR2 SQIVND (reference sequence). CDR3 coding DNA: TGTGCCAGTAGTACTGGGAGCAGGGGCTATGGCTACACCTTC. Its protein is CASSTGSRGYGYTF.

The rearrangement links TRBV5-1 to TRBJ2-5; tentatively, D is TRBD1 (6 bases). Trimming left V 1 base short and J 3 bases short, with 13 bases between. This CDR3 has 15 amino acids. Germline CDR1 reads SGHRS; CDR2 reads YFSETQ. In DNA, the CDR3 is TGCGCCAGCAGCTTGCAGCCGGCAGGGGAAGAGACCCAGTACTTC. Protein sequence: CASSLQPAGEETQYF.

V usage is TRBV5-6 and J usage is TRBJ1-5, with 8 bases aligning to TRBD1. Looked up from germline, CDR1 is SGHDT and CDR2 is YYEEEE. Trimming took 5 bases from V and 3 from J; bases not matched to a gene: 7. The CDR3 covers 15 residues. The CDR3 DNA sequence: TGTGCCAGCAGACGGTCAGGGGGCTTCAATCAGCCCCAGCATTTT. It specifies CASRRSGGFNQPQHF. Drawing the rest from reference TRBV5-6 and TRBJ1-5, the complete variable domain is DAGVTQSPTHLIKTRGQQVTLRCSPKSGHDTVSWYQQALGQGPQFIFQYYEEEERQRGNFPDRFSGHQFPNYSSELNVNALLLGDSALYLCASRRSGGFNQPQHFGDGTRLSIL.

V is TRBV28 and J is TRBJ2-7; 8 positions match TRBD2. CDR1 and CDR2 (germline): MDHEN, SYDVKM. There are 14 residues in the CDR3. V lost 4 bases and J lost 3; bases outside the gene matches: 5. This chain's CDR3 is CASSSPGGSYEQYF. The CDR3 DNA sequence: TGTGCCAGCAGTTCTCCGGGAGGGAGCTACGAGCAGTACTTC.

V and J are TRBV7-8 and TRBJ2-1; 8 bases align to TRBD2. This CDR3 contains 13 residues. Germline lookup yields CDR1 SGHVS and CDR2 FQNEAQ. V dropped 5 bases and J dropped 12; count of bases not matched to a gene: 9. CDR3 nucleotide sequence: TGTGCCAGCAGCCCCGGGGGGGGCAGGGTGCAGTTCTTC. It specifies CASSPGGGRVQFF.

The chain links TRBV5-1 to TRBJ2-3, with 9 positions matching TRBD2. CDR1 and CDR2 (germline): SGHRS, YFSETQ. The CDR3 runs to 17 residues. V lost 0 bases and J lost 0; bases outside the gene matches: 5. The CDR3 nucleotides read TGCGCCAGCAGCTTGGAGCCTAGCGGGACCAGCACAGATACGCAGTATTTT. It specifies CASSLEPSGTSTDTQYF.

The J gene is TRBJ1-1, the V gene TRBV5-5; weak D call: TRBD1 (6 bases). This CDR3 contains 13 residues. The V end lost 1 base, the J end lost 6 bases, and 10 bases lay between the germline ends. Germline-derived CDR1 and CDR2 are SGHKS and YYEKEE (reference sequence). The CDR3 sequence: CASSLSGEAEAFF. The CDR3 DNA follows: TGTGCCAGCAGCTTGTCAGGGGAAGCTGAAGCTTTCTTT.

The chain links TRBV19 to TRBJ2-1; D is ambiguous. Trimming removed 3 bases at V and 0 bases at J, with 3 bases between. The CDR3 is made up of 13 amino acids. Germline V gives CDR1 LNHDA, CDR2 SQIVND (reference sequence). The CDR3 nucleotides read TGTGCCAGTAGTATCGGCTCCTACAATGAGCAGTTCTTC. It specifies CASSIGSYNEQFF. The whole variable domain, filled in from reference TRBV19 and TRBJ2-1, reads DGGITQSPKYLFRKEGQNVTLSCEQNLNHDAMYWYRQDPGQGLRLIYYSQIVNDFQKGDIAEGYSVSREKKESFPLTVTSAQKNPTAFYLCASSIGSYNEQFFGPGTRLTVL.

The chain couples TRBV7-2 to TRBJ2-1; TRBD2 matches at 8 bases. V lost 5 bases and J lost 8; bases outside the gene matches: 5. The CDR3 runs 13 residues. Germline V gene lookup returns CDR1 SGHTA and CDR2 FQGNSA. The chain's CDR3 is CASSVSSGYEQFF. The CDR3 DNA sequence: TGTGCCAGCAGCGTCTCTAGCGGGTATGAGCAGTTCTTC.

This clone has only one observation. The rearrangement uses TRBV11-2 and TRBJ2-3, with a weak D call TRBD2 (5 bases). There are 17 residues in the CDR3. V was clipped by 4 bases and J by 5 bases, with 22 bases between them. The germline V gene encodes CDR1 SGHAT and CDR2 FQNNGV. CDR3 loop: CASSWPGDGIPGDTQYF. In DNA, the CDR3 is TGTGCCAGCAGCTGGCCCGGCGACGGGATCCCTGGAGATACGCAGTATTTT.

The chain combines TRBV19 with TRBJ2-1; 8 positions agree with TRBD1. CDR3 length equals 15 residues. The V and J ends lost 6 bases and 0 bases, in that order; junction bases with no gene match: 4. Germline V gives CDR1 LNHDA, CDR2 SQIVND (reference sequence). The chain's CDR3 is CASRSTGGSYNEQFF. CDR3 sequence (DNA): TGTGCCAGTAGGTCCACAGGGGGCTCCTACAATGAGCAGTTCTTC.